This T cell receptor beta chain was identified during a study of identical twins. This clonotype has a handful of counts. One entry per CDR3 protein, called by TCRdb with MiXCR from the 5' RACE reads. This sample has 600,000 to 800,000 distinct CDR3 sequences, with 21% found just once. Deletions cut 1 base from V and 2 bases from J, with 11 bases between. Germline V CDR1 and CDR2: SGDLS, YYNGEE. The CDR3 consists of 15 residues. The data were also submitted as part of a second study, on T cells expressing NK-cell markers.

This receptor was taken from a young woman in good health. The rearrangement links TRBV9 to TRBJ2-3, with D perhaps matching TRBD2 (5 bases). Sequenced: PBMCs. In nucleotides, the CDR3 is TGTGCCAGCAGCGTATACGGGGTTATCACAGATACGCAGTATTTT. Its translation: CASSVYGVITDTQYF.